This note documents a single T cell receptor (beta chain) sequence. Its antigen is not yet known. No qualities accompany the bases; no much larger clone lies one base away. What the time point label conveys for this sample: neoterminal ileum biopsy at postoperative endoscopy, about 6 months after surgery. Eligible patients were adults with ileal or ileocolonic Crohn's disease who had an indication for ileocolonic resection. Before DNA extraction, whole ileal mucosal biopsies were kept frozen at -80 degrees C. A TRizol-based method was used to extract genomic DNA from the frozen whole biopsies, and the DNA was quantified with a NanoDrop 2000 spectrophotometer. The data originate from a study of T cell repertoires in ileal Crohn's disease (dated by TCRdb to about 2019). Describing the broader study: At the time of surgery, roughly 35% of patients were active smokers, and the median duration of disease was roughly 8.3 years. Postoperative therapy was given to about half of the patients, with thiopurines administered to about a dozen patients and anti-TNF agents administered to about 20 patients. The M6 samples were biopsies of the neoterminal ileum collected during postoperative colonoscopy. The study was conducted in parallel with a multicentre cohort built to find predictors of early endoscopic recurrence after ileocolonic resection. A total of around 150 mucosal samples from some 60 patients were sequenced, collected from several sites on the surgical specimen as well as at postoperative endoscopy. A Rutgeerts score above i0 was used to define endoscopic postoperative recurrence. All patients had surgery for a complication: stricturing disease in around 61% and penetrating disease in 39%. A prospective multicentre cohort supplied the 50 or so Crohn's disease patients whose TCR repertoires were analysed.

At the junction V is shortened by 7 bases and J by 1 base, with 14 bases in between. The CDR3 goes from the cysteine to the phenylalanine over 15 residues. The DNA shown is the 45-base CDR3, in frame from base 1. CDR1 and CDR2 are read off the germline V gene (reference sequence) as MNHNY and SVGAGI. Results and caveats for the whole study, not just this receptor: The timing of postoperative endoscopy varied within the first year after surgery, and the median delay was roughly 7.4 months. Endoscopic recurrence was found to be associated with higher high-frequency clone percentages at surgery, and recurrence was observed in all patients with clonality above 26.8% (18/57). Compared with non-smokers, patients who were active smokers at surgery showed a significantly higher proportion of clonal expansions (around 24% vs 18%, p=0.02). Sorted CD8 T cells carried more high-frequency clones than CD4 T cells, suggesting mucosal expansions were mainly CD8. Only a subgroup of patients, of unstated size, had their mucosal CD4 and CD8 T cells sorted and sequenced.

For commercial TCRB immunosequencing, approximately 500 nanograms of biopsy DNA were submitted for each sample. Adaptive Biotechnology amplified the CDR3 regions from genomic DNA with a two-step multiplex PCR designed to control amplification bias. In the first PCR, primers covered every V and J gene segment, and in the second PCR, barcodes and Illumina adapters were added. An Illumina instrument was used to sequence the CDR3 libraries. The original pipeline was this. The analysis drew on both the pipelines supplied by the vendor and custom analysis of the raw data in R/Bioconductor running R version 3.3.0. Clonality, which ranges from 0 to 1, was calculated as the inverse of the normalised Shannon entropy across all productive clones. The repertoire share taken up by the top 100 clones defined high-frequency clones, and only clones that passed a 95% confidence test were kept. Overlap between samples was measured with the Morisita-Horn index, while repertoire diversity was measured with the Simpson index. TCRdb took this table from immuneACCESS and kept in-frame rearrangements with V and J called. Such tables lack part of the clones; where checked against another copy, unresolved V genes explain under half of the gap, and the rest is unexplained. That table gives V, J and clone size, and the DNA gave D and trimming. For this sample the table gives 3,000 to 3,500 clones, of which around 86% were detected only once. 2% to 2.5% of the sample goes to the ten largest clones.

The sequenced material came from ileal tissue. The rearranged segments are TRBV6-6 and TRBJ2-1, with the D call perhaps TRBD1 or TRBD2, as 6 bases match in each case. The receptor comes from an adult with Crohn's disease. For the CDR3, the sequence is CASIPRRGSYNEQFF. The sequenced DNA: TGTGCCAGCATCCCCCGGAGGGGGTCCTACAATGAGCAGTTCTTC.